The sequence of this T cell receptor beta chain was determined in a study of blood T cell repertoires in COVID-19. About the research overall: Acute and convalescent COVID-19 specimens originated in the United States, Italy and Spain.

Per the authors' pipeline: It was from reference gene primer amplification that nucleated cell counts were estimated. Method: immunoSEQ multiplex PCR; TCRdb's copy keeps in-frame clones and lacks some. V and J calls and clone size are as listed in that table; D and trimming were resolved from the DNA. The repertoire holds roughly 200,000 clones, under 90% seen once, with 4.8% in the top ten. As regards this clone: At one end, the junction sequence differs from germline, possibly due to a read error.

Participants' own reports of clinical history determined their cohort assignment. A case of COVID-19 had been met by exposed participants within 2 weeks before study entry. CDR1 SGHDT and CDR2 YYEEEE come from the germline V gene. This CDR3 has 16 residues. The source is a woman in her forties or fifties who had been exposed to COVID-19. Source material: PBMCs or T cells enriched from blood (not recorded which). V and J are TRBV5-6 and TRBJ1-2; possibly TRBD1 for D (5 bases). CDR3 region: CASTLGILGGKGGYTF. The CDR3 DNA sequence: TGTGCCAGCACCTTGGGTATCCTCGGGGGGAAAGGTGGCTACACCTTC.